Below, 21 T cell receptor beta chains from the same sample are listed, as sequenced in a study of blood T cell repertoires in COVID-19. Profiled with immunoSEQ multiplex PCR; TCRdb holds only in-frame clones, not every one. In the table there are 210,000 or so clones, about 85% of which are singletons. Sample: peripheral blood. Receptors originate from a woman under 30 who had recovered from COVID-19.

This chain connects TRBV3-1 (or the pseudogene TRBV3-2) to TRBJ2-7; D unresolved. This CDR3 is 13 amino acids long. The germline gives CDR1 LGHDT, CDR2 YNNKEL (reference sequence). Trimming took off 3 bases at V and 0 bases at J, with 6 bases between the two ends. In DNA, the CDR3 is TGTGCCAGCAGCCATGCCAGCTCCTACGAGCAGTACTTC. Its translation: CASSHASSYEQYF.

V gene TRBV7-2 combines with J gene TRBJ2-3; 8 bases are a match to TRBD2. V dropped 5 bases and J dropped 4; count of bases not matched to a gene: 11. The CDR3 loop spans 16 amino acids. Germline V lookup: CDR1 SGHTA, CDR2 FQGNSA. The CDR3 DNA reads as TGTGCCAGCAGCCTACTAGCGGCACCTACATCAGATACGCAGTATTTT. Amino acids: CASSLLAAPTSDTQYF.

The chain carries TRBV29-1 and TRBJ2-1; 8 positions agree with TRBD2. The CDR3 has 15 residues. CDR1 and CDR2 from the germline V gene are SQVTM and ANQGSEA. Unmatched junction bases numbered 8, after V lost 3 bases and J lost 4 bases. In DNA, the CDR3 is TGCAGCGTTGACCCGGGAACTAGCGGTTACAATGAGCAGTTCTTC. The encoded protein is CSVDPGTSGYNEQFF.

The chain links TRBV10-3 to TRBJ2-1; TRBD2 agrees at 13 bases. V dropped 3 bases and J dropped 8; count of bases not matched to a gene: 10. Germline assignment: CDR1 ENHRY and CDR2 SYGVKD. This CDR3 has 17 residues. CDR3 sequence: CAISEFAGTSGKDEQFF. DNA for the CDR3: TGTGCCATCAGTGAATTCGCCGGGACTAGCGGGAAAGATGAGCAGTTCTTC.

Only a few counts were recorded for this clone. This chain links TRBV7-2 with TRBJ1-6, with D possibly TRBD1 on 6 matching bases. The V gene lost 5 bases and the J gene lost 0 bases, with 17 bases spanning the gap. From germline, CDR1 is SGHTA and CDR2 FQGNSA. The CDR3 length is 18 residues. The CDR3, as DNA: TGTGCCAGCAGCCCCAGAATGCAGGGGAGCTCCTATAATTCACCCCTCCACTTT. Its translation: CASSPRMQGSSYNSPLHF.

The V gene is TRBV6-4, the J gene TRBJ2-7; 8 positions agree with TRBD2. Germline V gene lookup returns CDR1 MRHNA and CDR2 SNTAGT. This CDR3 region has 15 residues. With V trimmed by 5 bases and J by 3 bases, 9 bases remained unmatched. Written as DNA, the CDR3 is TGTGCCAGCAGTAATTCCTGGCGGGAGGTCTACGAGCAGTACTTC. It specifies CASSNSWREVYEQYF.

CDR3 loop: CASSEYNTFGSPLHF. CDR3 sequence (DNA): TGTGCCAGCAGTGAATATAACACGTTCGGGTCACCCCTCCACTTT. This chain joins TRBV25-1 and TRBJ1-6; D call uncertain. V was trimmed by 0 bases and J by 10 bases, leaving 13 bases between them. Germline assignment: CDR1 MGHDK and CDR2 SYGVNS. The CDR3 is 15 amino acids.

The chain is built from TRBV6-2 or TRBV6-3 and TRBJ2-1; 8 positions match TRBD2. Germline lookup yields CDR1 MNHEY and CDR2 SVGEGT. The CDR3 totals 20 residues. V shed 2 bases and J 1 base; nucleotides not matched to a gene: 16. In DNA form, the CDR3 reads TGTGCCAGCAGTTACCTAATTCCGGGAGGGCCAGAGGAGTCCTACAATGAGCAGTTCTTC. Its protein is CASSYLIPGGPEESYNEQFF.

The chain employs TRBV5-5 and TRBJ1-5; no clear D. This CDR3 comprises 16 residues. V was shortened by 2 bases and J by 0 bases, with 12 bases between the two germline ends. Germline V gene lookup returns CDR1 SGHKS and CDR2 YYEKEE (reference sequence). The CDR3 region is CASSFFPTHSNQPQHF. The CDR3 bases are TGTGCCAGCAGCTTTTTCCCGACACATAGCAATCAGCCCCAGCATTTT.

V and J are TRBV5-6 and TRBJ1-5; 9 bases match TRBD1. The V gene's germline CDR1 is SGHDT and CDR2 YYEEEE. J lost 10 bases, V lost 3 bases, and 5 bases had no gene match. This CDR3 is built from 13 residues. Written as DNA, the CDR3 is TGTGCCAGCAGCTCCTGGGACAGGGCCCCCCAGCATTTT. Protein sequence: CASSSWDRAPQHF. Complete variable domain (other parts from reference TRBV5-6 and TRBJ1-5): DAGVTQSPTHLIKTRGQQVTLRCSPKSGHDTVSWYQQALGQGPQFIFQYYEEEERQRGNFPDRFSGHQFPNYSSELNVNALLLGDSALYLCASSSWDRAPQHFGDGTRLSIL.

The chain has TRBV11-2 and TRBJ2-7; D is undetermined. The CDR3 loop spans 16 amino acids. Germline V gene data show CDR1 as SGHAT and CDR2 as FQNNGV. Trimming shortened V by 7 bases and J by 0 bases, and 19 bases separated the two germline ends. The CDR3 loop is CASNYPDRDLSYEQYF. In nucleotides, the CDR3 is TGTGCCAGCAACTACCCAGACCGCGACCTCTCCTACGAGCAGTACTTC.

The chain links TRBV6-5 to TRBJ2-1, with 7 positions matching TRBD1. CDR3 length: 14 amino acids. Germline assignment: CDR1 MNHEY and CDR2 SVGAGI. The J segment lost 3 bases and the V segment lost 4 bases, leaving 3 bases of the junction unmatched. The CDR3 DNA follows: TGTGCCAGCAGTTGGGACAGAGGCTACAATGAGCAGTTCTTC. Its translation is CASSWDRGYNEQFF.

The chain recombines TRBV24-1 with TRBJ1-6, with no clear D. V lost 4 bases and J 7 bases, leaving 7 bases between the germline ends. This CDR3 is 13 amino acids long. Germline V gives CDR1 KGHDR, CDR2 SFDVKD. CDR3 nucleotides: TGTGCCACCAGTGACACGGGGAATTCACCCCTCCACTTT. Protein product: CATSDTGNSPLHF.

This chain uses TRBV6-2 or TRBV6-3 with TRBJ2-3, with TRBD1 matching over 8 bases. In germline, CDR1 is MNHEY, CDR2 SVGEGT. V gave up 5 bases and J gave up 2 bases; unmatched junction bases: 15. CDR3 length: 18 residues. The CDR3 is CASSQTDSGTGHTDTQYF. The CDR3 DNA reads TGTGCCAGCAGTCAGACCGATTCCGGGACAGGACACACAGATACGCAGTATTTT.

V and J are TRBV29-1 and TRBJ1-5; the D gene is possibly TRBD1 (6 bases). V was pared by 0 bases and J by 3 bases, with 6 bases between. The CDR3 sequence is 13 residues long. Germline CDR1 reads SQVTM; CDR2 reads ANQGSEA. The CDR3 sequence is CSVEEGHNQPQHF. The CDR3 DNA sequence: TGCAGCGTTGAAGAGGGACACAATCAGCCCCAGCATTTT.

This clone has only a few counts. This chain connects TRBV19 to TRBJ2-1; 12 positions match TRBD2. The V and J ends lost 4 bases and 4 bases, in that order; junction bases with no gene match: 2. Germline lookup yields CDR1 LNHDA and CDR2 SQIVND (reference sequence). The length of the CDR3 is 15 residues. The CDR3 region is CASSTGTSGYNEQFF. In DNA form, the CDR3 reads TGTGCCAGTAGTACCGGGACTAGCGGGTACAATGAGCAGTTCTTC.

The chain links TRBV12-5 to TRBJ2-7, with D perhaps matching TRBD2 (5 bases). The germline gives CDR1 LGHNT, CDR2 FRNRAP. The CDR3 contains 11 residues. This CDR3 reads CASGICDEQYF. The CDR3 DNA follows: TGTGCGTCGGGGATTTGCGACGAGCAGTACTTC.

The chain is built from TRBV14 and TRBJ1-2, with a weak D call TRBD1 (5 bases). This CDR3 has 23 amino acids. Per the germline V gene, CDR1 is SGHDN and CDR2 is FVKESK. Trimming removed 0 bases at V and 1 base at J, with 33 bases between. The CDR3 DNA follows: TGTGCCAGCAGCCAAGAATTGGAAGATTTGGGACTGGGCGAGGGCAGCTATAACTATGGCTACACCTTC. Amino acid sequence: CASSQELEDLGLGEGSYNYGYTF.

This rearrangement joins TRBV12-3 or TRBV12-4 to TRBJ1-1, with D possibly matching TRBD1 (5 bases). The V end lost 3 bases, the J end lost 5 bases, and 10 bases lay between the germline ends. CDR3 length: 13 residues. CDR3 DNA sequence: TGTGCCAGCAGTTTTGGGGGAGGAACTGAAGCTTTCTTT. Its translation is CASSFGGGTEAFF.

This chain uses TRBV28 with TRBJ1-2; D is ambiguous. Germline V gives CDR1 MDHEN, CDR2 SYDVKM. V lost 5 bases to trimming and J lost 4 bases, with 8 bases between them. This CDR3 comprises 12 residues. The CDR3 loop reads CASSKQLYGYTF. CDR3 nucleotides: TGTGCCAGCAGTAAACAGCTCTATGGCTACACCTTC.

The gene calls are TRBV14 and TRBJ1-1; unclear D gene. Germline CDR1 SGHDN, CDR2 FVKESK. Trimming stripped 1 base from V and 6 bases from J, with 9 bases between. The CDR3 contains 13 residues. The CDR3 sequence is CASSQGPLAEAFF. DNA for the CDR3: TGTGCCAGCAGCCAAGGCCCTTTAGCTGAAGCTTTCTTT.